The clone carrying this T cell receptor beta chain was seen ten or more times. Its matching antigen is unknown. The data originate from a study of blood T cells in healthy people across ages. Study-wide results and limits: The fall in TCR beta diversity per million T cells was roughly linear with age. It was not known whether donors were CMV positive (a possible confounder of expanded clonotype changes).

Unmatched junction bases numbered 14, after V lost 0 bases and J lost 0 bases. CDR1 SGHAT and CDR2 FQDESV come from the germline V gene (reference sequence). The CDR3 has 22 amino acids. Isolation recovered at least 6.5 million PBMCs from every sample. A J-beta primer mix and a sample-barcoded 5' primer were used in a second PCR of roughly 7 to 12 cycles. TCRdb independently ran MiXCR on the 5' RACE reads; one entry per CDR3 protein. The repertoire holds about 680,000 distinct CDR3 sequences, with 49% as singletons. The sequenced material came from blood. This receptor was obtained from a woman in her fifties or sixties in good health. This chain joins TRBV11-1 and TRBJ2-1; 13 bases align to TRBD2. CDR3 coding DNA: TGTGCCAGCAGCTTAGCGGGAGTGATCAGACTAGCGGGAGGCAGCTCCTACAATGAGCAGTTCTTC. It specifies CASSLAGVIRLAGGSSYNEQFF. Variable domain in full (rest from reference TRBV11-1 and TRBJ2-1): EAEVAQSPRYKITEKSQAVAFWCDPISGHATLYWYRQILGQGPELLVQFQDESVVDDSQLPKDRFSAERLKGVDSTLKIQPAELGDSAMYLCASSLAGVIRLAGGSSYNEQFFGPGTRLTVL.